Listed below are T cell receptor beta chains from one sample, sequenced in a study of untreated major depressive disorder. Some clones are missing from TCRdb's copy, which holds only in-frame ones; the method was immunoSEQ multiplex PCR. This sample carries 20,000 to 25,000 clones, about 93% of them seen once, and the ten largest clones take approximately 0.32%. Source material: CD4+ T cells from PBMCs. These receptors all come from a man younger than 40 in good health. Both conserved end residues are part of each CDR3. The order of the fields is V gene, CDR3 protein.

V: TRBV2; CDR3: CASSDQRLAGKETQYF
V: TRBV5-1; CDR3: CASSLGVAGDYEQFF
V: TRBV4-3; CDR3: CASSQDLTISTDTQYF
V: TRBV18; CDR3: CASSQQGKETQYF
V: TRBV7-8; CDR3: CASSLVPSSNDEQFF
V: TRBV5-1; CDR3: CASSLGQGRETQYF
V: TRBV9; CDR3: CASSVGSLGGYTF
V: TRBV30; CDR3: CAWSRDGLGDGYTF
V: TRBV4-3; CDR3: CASSQASLRDLNEQFF
V: TRBV6-6; CDR3: CASRTIRGPGNQPQHF
V: TRBV6-6; CDR3: CASSRQGQQYF
V: TRBV7-7; CDR3: CASSLTGGRAYNEQFF
V: TRBV29-1; CDR3: CSVGLTQNYGYTF
V: TRBV7-2; CDR3: CASRLGGMGYGYTF
V: TRBV11-3; CDR3: CASSSDGGAPTEAFF
V: TRBV29-1; CDR3: CSVPDQAGDTQYF
V: TRBV5-4; CDR3: CASSLPDSRGLGRELFF
V: TRBV11-1; CDR3: CASSSTGGEHTEAFF
V: TRBV4-1; CDR3: CASSQESTWPTF
V: TRBV6-5; CDR3: CASSFIGAGSSYEQYF
V: TRBV6-5; CDR3: CASSYSGTSGSEQYF
V: TRBV13; CDR3: CASSLGVPNTGELFF
V: TRBV5-1; CDR3: CASSRTSAEQYF
V: TRBV5-1; CDR3: CASSRAGEFTDTQYF
V: TRBV6-5; CDR3: CASSSSPSGTYNEQFF
V: TRBV4-3; CDR3: CASSARDRDEKLFF